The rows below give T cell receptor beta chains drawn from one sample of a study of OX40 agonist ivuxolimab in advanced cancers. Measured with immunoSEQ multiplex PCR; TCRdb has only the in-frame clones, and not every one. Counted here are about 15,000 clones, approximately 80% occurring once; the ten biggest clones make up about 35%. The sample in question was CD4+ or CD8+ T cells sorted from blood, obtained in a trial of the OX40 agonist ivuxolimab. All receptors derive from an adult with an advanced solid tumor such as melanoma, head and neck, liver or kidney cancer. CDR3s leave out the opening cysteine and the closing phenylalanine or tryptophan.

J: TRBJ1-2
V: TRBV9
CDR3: ASSVALADSYGYT

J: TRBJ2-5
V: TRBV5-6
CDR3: ASSLRDPQETQY

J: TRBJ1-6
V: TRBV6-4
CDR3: ASSDSVGSPLH

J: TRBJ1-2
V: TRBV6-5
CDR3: ASSPQGGAYGYT

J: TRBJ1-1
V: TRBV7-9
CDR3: ASSFGYTEAF

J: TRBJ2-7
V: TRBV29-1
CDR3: SVVVENYEQY

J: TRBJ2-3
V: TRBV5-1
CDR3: ASSLEGPSTDTQY

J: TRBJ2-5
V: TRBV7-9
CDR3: ASRRIPTGIEETQY

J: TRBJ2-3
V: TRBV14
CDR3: ASSSGTSGWSTDTQY

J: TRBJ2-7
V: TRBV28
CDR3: ASSLGQGYEQY

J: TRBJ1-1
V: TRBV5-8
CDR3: ASSSVMNTEAF

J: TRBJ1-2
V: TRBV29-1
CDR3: SVISDTNYGYT

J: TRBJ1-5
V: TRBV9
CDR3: ASSVGSGQPQH

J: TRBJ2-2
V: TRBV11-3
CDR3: ASSFRDRANTGELF

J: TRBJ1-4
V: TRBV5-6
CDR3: ANSFVGATNEKLF

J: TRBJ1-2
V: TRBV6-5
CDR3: ASRTTGFYGYT

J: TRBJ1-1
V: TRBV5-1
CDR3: ASSLETTTEAF

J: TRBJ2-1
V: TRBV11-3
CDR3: ASSLYAGGVNNEQF

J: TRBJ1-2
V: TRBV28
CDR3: ASRGGPLEDYGYT

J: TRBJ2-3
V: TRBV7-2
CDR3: ASSLTSGVADTQY

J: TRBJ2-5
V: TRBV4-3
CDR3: ASSQEGLAQETQY

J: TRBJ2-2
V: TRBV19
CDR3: ASSIVGEAGELF